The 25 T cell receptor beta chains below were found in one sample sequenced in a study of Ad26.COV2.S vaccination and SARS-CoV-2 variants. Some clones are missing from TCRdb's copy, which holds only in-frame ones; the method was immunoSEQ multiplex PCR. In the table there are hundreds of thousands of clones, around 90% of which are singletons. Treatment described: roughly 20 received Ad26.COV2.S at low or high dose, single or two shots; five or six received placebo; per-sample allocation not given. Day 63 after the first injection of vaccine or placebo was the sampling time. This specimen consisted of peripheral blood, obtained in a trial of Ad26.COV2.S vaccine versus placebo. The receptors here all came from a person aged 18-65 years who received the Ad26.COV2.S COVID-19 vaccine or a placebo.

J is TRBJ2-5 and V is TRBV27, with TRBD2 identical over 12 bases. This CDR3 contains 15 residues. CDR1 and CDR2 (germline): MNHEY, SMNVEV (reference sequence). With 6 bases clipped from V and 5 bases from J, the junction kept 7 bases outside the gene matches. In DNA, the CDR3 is TGTGCCAGCAGCTCGACTAGCGGGAGTGGTGAGACCCAGTACTTC. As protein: CASSSTSGSGETQYF.

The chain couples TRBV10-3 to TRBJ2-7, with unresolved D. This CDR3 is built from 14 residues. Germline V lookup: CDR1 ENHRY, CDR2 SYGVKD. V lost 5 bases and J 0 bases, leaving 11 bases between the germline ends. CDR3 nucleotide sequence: TGTGCCATCAGTACCCAGCGAGACTCCTACGAGCAGTACTTC. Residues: CAISTQRDSYEQYF.

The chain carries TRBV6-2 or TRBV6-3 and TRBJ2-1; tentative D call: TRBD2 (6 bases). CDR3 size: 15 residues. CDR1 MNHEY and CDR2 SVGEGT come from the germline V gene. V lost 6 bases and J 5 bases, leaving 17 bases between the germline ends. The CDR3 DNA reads TGTGCCAGCAGCCGGGGGACCCTCGGGCACAATGAGCAGTTCTTC. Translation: CASSRGTLGHNEQFF.

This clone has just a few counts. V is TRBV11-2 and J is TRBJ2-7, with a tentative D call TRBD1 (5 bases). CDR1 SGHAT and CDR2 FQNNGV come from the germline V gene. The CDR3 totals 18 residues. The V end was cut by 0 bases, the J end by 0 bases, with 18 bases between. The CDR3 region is CASSLDLPQGFSSYEQYF. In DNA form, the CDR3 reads TGTGCCAGCAGCTTAGATCTACCCCAGGGATTTAGCTCCTACGAGCAGTACTTC.

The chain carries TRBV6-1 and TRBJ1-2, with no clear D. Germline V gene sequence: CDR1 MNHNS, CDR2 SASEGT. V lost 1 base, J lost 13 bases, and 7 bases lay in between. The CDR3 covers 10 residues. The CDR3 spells CASSEVQFTF. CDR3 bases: TGTGCCAGCAGTGAAGTTCAGTTCACCTTC.

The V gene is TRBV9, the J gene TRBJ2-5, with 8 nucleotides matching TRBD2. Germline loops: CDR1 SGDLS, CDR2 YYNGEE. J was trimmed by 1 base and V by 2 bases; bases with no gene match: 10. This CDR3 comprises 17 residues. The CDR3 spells CASSVSQSGSGQETQYF. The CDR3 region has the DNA TGTGCCAGCAGCGTTTCCCAAAGCGGGAGTGGCCAAGAGACCCAGTACTTC. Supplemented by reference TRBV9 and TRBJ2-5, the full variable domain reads DSGVTQTPKHLITATGQRVTLRCSPRSGDLSVYWYQQSLDQGLQFLIQYYNGEERAKGNILERFSAQQFPDLHSELNLSSLELGDSALYFCASSVSQSGSGQETQYFGPGTRLLVL.

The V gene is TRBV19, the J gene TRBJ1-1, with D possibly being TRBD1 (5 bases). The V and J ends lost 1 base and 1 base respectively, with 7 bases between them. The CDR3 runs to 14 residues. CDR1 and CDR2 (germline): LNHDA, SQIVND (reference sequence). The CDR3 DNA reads TGTGCCAGTAGTATAGGCGGGGGGAACACTGAAGCTTTCTTT. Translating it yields CASSIGGGNTEAFF.

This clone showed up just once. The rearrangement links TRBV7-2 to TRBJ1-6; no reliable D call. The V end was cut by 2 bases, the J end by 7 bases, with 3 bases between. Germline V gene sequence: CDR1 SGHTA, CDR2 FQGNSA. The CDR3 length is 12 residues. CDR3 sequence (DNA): TGTGCCAGCAGCTTAATCAATTCACCCCTCCACTTT. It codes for CASSLINSPLHF.

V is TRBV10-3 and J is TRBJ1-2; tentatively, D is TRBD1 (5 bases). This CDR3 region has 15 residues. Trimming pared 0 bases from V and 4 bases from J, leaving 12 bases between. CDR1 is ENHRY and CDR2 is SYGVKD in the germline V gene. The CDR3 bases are TGTGCCATCAGTGAGTCGGCGACAGCGATCTATGGCTACACCTTC. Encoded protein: CAISESATAIYGYTF.

The CDR3 nucleotides are TGTGCCAGCAGTGAAGCGCGCAGAAGGGCTAGCTTCAACACCGGGGAGCTGTTTTTT. Protein: CASSEARRRASFNTGELFF. The chain employs TRBV6-1 and TRBJ2-2; perhaps TRBD2 as D (5 bases). With 0 bases removed from V and 2 bases from J, the gap between germline ends came to 19 bases. The CDR3 extends over 19 amino acids. Per the germline V gene, CDR1 is MNHNS and CDR2 is SASEGT.

The CDR3 DNA follows: TGTGCCACCAGCAGTGAAAAAAACACTGAAGCTTTCTTT. As protein: CATSSEKNTEAFF. V and J are TRBV15 and TRBJ1-1; D remains ambiguous. This CDR3 has 13 amino acids. V was cut by 3 bases and J by 2 bases, with 7 bases left in between. Germline V lookup: CDR1 LNHNV, CDR2 YYDKDF (reference sequence).

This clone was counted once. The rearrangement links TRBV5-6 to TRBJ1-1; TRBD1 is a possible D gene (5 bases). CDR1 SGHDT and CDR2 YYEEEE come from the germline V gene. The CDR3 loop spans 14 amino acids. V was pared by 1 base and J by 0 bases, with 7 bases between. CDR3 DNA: TGTGCCAGCAGCTTGTCGGGGCTGAACACTGAAGCTTTCTTT. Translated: CASSLSGLNTEAFF.

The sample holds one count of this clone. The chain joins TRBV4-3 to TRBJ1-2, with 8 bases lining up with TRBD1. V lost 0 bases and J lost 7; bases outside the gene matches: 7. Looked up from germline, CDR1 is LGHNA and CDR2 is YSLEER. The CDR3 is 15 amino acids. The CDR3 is CASSQDRAGGFGYTF. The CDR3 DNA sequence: TGCGCCAGCAGCCAAGATCGGGCAGGGGGCTTTGGCTACACCTTC.

The CDR3, as DNA: TGTGCCATCAGTGAGTCGAGTGGGGGAACGCTAGAGACCCAGTACTTC. Residues: CAISESSGGTLETQYF. The chain combines TRBV10-3 with TRBJ2-5, with D tentatively TRBD1 or TRBD2 (5 bases each). The germline gives CDR1 ENHRY, CDR2 SYGVKD. The CDR3 extends over 16 amino acids. Trimming left V 0 bases short and J 4 bases short, with 15 bases between.

CDR3 sequence reads: CASSVSGSSGIYQETQYF. CDR3 bases: TGTGCCAGCAGCGTATCAGGTTCCAGCGGGATTTACCAAGAGACCCAGTACTTC. V and J are TRBV9 and TRBJ2-5, with 7 bases identical to TRBD2. The CDR3 spans 18 residues. CDR1 SGDLS and CDR2 YYNGEE come from the germline V gene. The trim removed 1 base at V and 0 bases at J, leaving 12 bases unmatched.

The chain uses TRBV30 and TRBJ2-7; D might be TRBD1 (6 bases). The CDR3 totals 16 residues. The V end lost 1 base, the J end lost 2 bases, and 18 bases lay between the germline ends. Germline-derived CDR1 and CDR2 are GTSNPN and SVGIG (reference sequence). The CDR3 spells CAWSGTGTTIPYEQYF. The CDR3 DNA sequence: TGTGCCTGGAGTGGAACCGGGACAACGATCCCCTACGAGCAGTACTTC.

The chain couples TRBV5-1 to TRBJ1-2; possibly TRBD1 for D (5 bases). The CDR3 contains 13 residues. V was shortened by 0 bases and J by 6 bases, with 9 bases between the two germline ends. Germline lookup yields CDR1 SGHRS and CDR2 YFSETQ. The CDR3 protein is CASSLEGADGYTF. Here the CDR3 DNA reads TGCGCCAGCAGCTTGGAAGGGGCGGATGGCTACACCTTC.

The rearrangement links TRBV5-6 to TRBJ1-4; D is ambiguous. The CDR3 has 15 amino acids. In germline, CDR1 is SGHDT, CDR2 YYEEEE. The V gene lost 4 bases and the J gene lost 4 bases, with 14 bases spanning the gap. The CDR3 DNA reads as TGTGCCAGCAGCGGGAACGGACGGCATAATGAAAAACTGTTTTTT. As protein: CASSGNGRHNEKLFF.

The CDR3: CASGLGLAKNIQYF. The CDR3 bases are TGTGCTAGTGGTTTAGGACTAGCCAAAAACATTCAGTACTTC. The genes are TRBV12-5 and TRBJ2-4; D is possibly TRBD2 (5 bases). Trimming stripped 3 bases from V and 0 bases from J, with 6 bases between. The CDR3 contains 14 residues. CDR1 LGHNT and CDR2 FRNRAP come from the germline V gene.

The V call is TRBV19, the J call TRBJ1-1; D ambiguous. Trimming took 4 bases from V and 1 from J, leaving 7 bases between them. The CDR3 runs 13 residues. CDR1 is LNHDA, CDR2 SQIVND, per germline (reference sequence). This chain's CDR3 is CASSTSGNTEAFF. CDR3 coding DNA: TGTGCCAGTAGTACTAGCGGGAACACTGAAGCTTTCTTT.

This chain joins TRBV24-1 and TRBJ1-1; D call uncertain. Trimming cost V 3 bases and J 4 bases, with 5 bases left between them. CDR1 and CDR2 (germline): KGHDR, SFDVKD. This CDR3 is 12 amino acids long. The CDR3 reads CATSDQSTEAFF. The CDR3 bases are TGTGCCACCAGTGATCAAAGCACTGAAGCTTTCTTT.

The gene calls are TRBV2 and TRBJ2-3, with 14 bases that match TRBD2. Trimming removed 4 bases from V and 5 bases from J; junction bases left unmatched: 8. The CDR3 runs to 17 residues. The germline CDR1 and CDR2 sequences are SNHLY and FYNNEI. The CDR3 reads CASSGRGLAGVVDTQYF. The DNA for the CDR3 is TGTGCCAGCAGTGGTAGGGGACTAGCGGGAGTTGTAGATACGCAGTATTTT.

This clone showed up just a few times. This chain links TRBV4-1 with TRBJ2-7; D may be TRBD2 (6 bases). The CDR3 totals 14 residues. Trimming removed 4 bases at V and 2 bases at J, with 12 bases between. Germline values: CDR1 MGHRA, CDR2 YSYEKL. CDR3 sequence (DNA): TGCGCCAGCAGCCCCTATACGGGGGCCTACGAGCAGTACTTC. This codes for CASSPYTGAYEQYF.

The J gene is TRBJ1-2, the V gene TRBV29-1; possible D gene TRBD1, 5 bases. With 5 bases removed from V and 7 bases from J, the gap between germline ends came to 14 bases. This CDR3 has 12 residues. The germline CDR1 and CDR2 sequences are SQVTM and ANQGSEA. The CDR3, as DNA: TGCAGCGTTAGAGGGGACCTCCGTGGCTACACCTTC. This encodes CSVRGDLRGYTF.

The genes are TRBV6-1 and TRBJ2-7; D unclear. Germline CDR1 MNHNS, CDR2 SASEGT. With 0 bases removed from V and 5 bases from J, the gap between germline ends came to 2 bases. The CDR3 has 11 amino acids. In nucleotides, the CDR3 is TGTGCCAGCAGTGAAGCGCACGAGCAGTACTTC. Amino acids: CASSEAHEQYF.